What follows describes a single TCR beta chain. At least ten counts were recorded for this clonotype. Its antigen is still unknown. The input lacks base qualities; no much larger clone sits a single base away. These data come from a study of identical twins listed by TCRdb under 2016. For context, the study as a whole: To test whether fetal clonotypes persist, this study deep-sequenced TCR alpha and beta repertoires from monozygotic twins, from unrelated adults of various ages, and from cord blood. Replicate twin experiments were performed at different times using different library preparation protocols to rule out contamination. The paper's findings and limits, for the study overall: Out-of-frame TCR alpha sequences shared between twins showed an excess of low generation-probability sequences compared with coincidental sharing between unrelated individuals. Invariant T cells such as MAIT and iNKT could partly confound zero-insertion analyses, though diverse VJ usage argued against this for most clonotypes. Because the same donors could not be followed over many years, the conclusions depended on cross-sectional statistical analysis. Abundant cord blood beta clonotypes had fewer insertions, young adult naive repertoires showed a similar but weaker trend, and memory repertoires showed no such trend. Out-of-frame TCR alpha sharing in monozygotic twins was systematically underestimated by recombination models, whereas sharing between unrelated individuals was in agreement with the recombination models. In beta out-of-frame sequences, excess twin sharing was weaker, because having fewer shared sequences lowered the signal-to-noise ratio.

The protocol used for the library was 5' RACE. Data came from an Illumina HiSeq 2000. A universal primer binding site was introduced by template switching, and a unique molecular identifier was present in the final cDNA, enabling accurate counting of TCR cDNA molecules. Specific primers in the conserved constant-segment region were used to synthesize first-strand cDNA for TCR alpha and beta chains. To control for contamination, every cDNA library was double barcoded, receiving both a SMART-Mk sample barcode and Illumina barcodes. TruSeq adapter sequences along with Illumina sample barcodes were introduced in two successive PCR steps. The Illumina HiSeq platform was used with custom primers to sequence TCR alpha and beta cDNA libraries. Concerning the study's data processing: Unique molecular identifiers were extracted from raw reads with MiGEC, and CDR3 positions were determined with MiXCR. For each individual, recombination models were inferred using an EM algorithm with the repgenHMM and IGoR tools. Shared clonotype analysis was performed with the tcR package in R, normalizing sharing by the product of cloneset sizes. To study raw recombination without the effects of thymic and clonal selection, out-of-frame nonproductive sequences were analyzed. TCRdb's own reprocessing of the public reads used fastp at Q25 and MiXCR and kept productive beta chains. Duplicate CDR3 protein sequences are folded into a single record with the most common DNA and genes. Here the V and J calls rest on TCRdb's processing, not on the authors' analysis. The sample table records around 690,000 distinct CDR3 sequences; 21% of these occur just once. Around 4.4% of the sample lies in the top ten.

The CDR3, cysteine through phenylalanine, is 13 amino acids long. Just the 39-base CDR3 DNA is kept, in frame starting at base 1. V is reduced by 3 bases and J by 4 bases, leaving a spacing of 9 bases between them. The germline V gene encodes CDR1 SGHRS and CDR2 YFSETQ. Every donor in the study was a healthy Caucasian. Three pairs of female monozygotic twins, all aged roughly 18 to 29 years, were included in the twin cohort. Peripheral blood mononuclear cells were the source from which RNA for the TCR libraries was isolated. The same data also went into a second study, on T cells expressing NK-cell markers. From the second report: Three sorted T-cell subsets (CD3+CD56+NKG2C+, CD3+CD56+NKG2C- and CD3+CD56-NKG2C+) from several donors had their TCR beta-chain repertoires profiled. Seven of the eight sequenced donors were HCMV-seropositive and one was HCMV-seronegative. In several experiments an anti-gammadeltaTCR antibody was added to restrict sorting to alphabetaTCR-expressing T cells. In more than five donors, the dominant CD3+CD56+NKG2C+ clonotypes were found to rank among the top 10 CD8+ clonotypes and to make up 1.0-7.0% of CD8+ T cells. Those dominant clonotypes were again the most abundant among CD3+CD56-NKG2C+ cells in a handful of donors, at about 28.3-60.1%. It remained unclear whether the expanded NKG2C-expressing T cell clones were specific for HCMV antigens. The study sequenced eight donors, all healthy volunteers chosen at random: three men and five women. HCMV-specific IgG was detected in serum with a commercial ELISA kit to determine HCMV serostatus. For over five donors, bulk peripheral blood T-cell repertoires were also sequenced from unsorted PBMC. MIGEC handled demultiplexing of the reads and grouping by UMI, while MiTCR was used to assemble and quantify clonotypes. Only TCR cDNA sequences supported by at least two reads were kept to exclude erroneous sequences. Downstream repertoire analysis used the tcR package, and clonotypes were matched across fractions by CDR3 nucleotide sequence plus V segment. Antigen specificity was annotated against VDJdb with VDJmatch, allowing one amino acid substitution in CDR3.

The receptor was derived from a young woman in good health. The sequenced sample was PBMCs. The V gene is TRBV5-1 and the J gene is TRBJ2-3; the D gene is possibly TRBD2, with 5 bases matching. The CDR3: CASSWRRSDTQYF. The sequenced DNA: TGCGCCAGCAGCTGGAGGCGGTCAGATACGCAGTATTTT.